This TCR beta chain emerged from a study of CD8+ T cells in alopecia areata. The CDR3 covers 16 residues. The V end lost 6 bases, the J end lost 2 bases, and 19 bases lay between the germline ends. CDR1 SQVTM and CDR2 ANQGSEA come from the germline V gene. This clone was recorded once. cDNA serving as the sequencing template came from extracted, reverse transcribed RNA. Method: immunoSEQ multiplex PCR; TCRdb's copy keeps in-frame clones and lacks some. The sample holds some 190,000 clones, 50% to 60% seen once. Treatment specified: oral pan-JAK inhibitor, 5-10 mg twice daily. This sequence was found in a human donor with alopecia areata. Sequences were derived from CD4+ T cells sorted from blood, sampled at week 4, from a patient treated with tofacitinib. The chain carries TRBV29-1 and TRBJ2-2, with a weak D call TRBD2 (6 bases). For the CDR3, the DNA is TGCAGCGTCGGGAGAAGAAGGGACCTAAACACCGGGGAGCTGTTTTTT. Translating gives CSVGRRRDLNTGELFF.